The 10 T cell receptor beta chains listed next were all sequenced from one sample in a study of shared clonotypes between healthy human individuals (dated by TCRdb to 2020 to 2022). Library preparation was by the immunoSEQ multiplex PCR assay. As stored in TCRdb, this immuneACCESS dataset retains in-frame rearrangements with V and J assigned. A fraction of the clones does not appear; measured against another copy, unresolved V genes explain less than half of the discrepancy, and the remainder lacks a known reason. This sample has 2 million to 2.5 million clones in its table, and around 95% of those were observed once. Roughly 0.13% of the sample is held by the ten biggest clonotypes. Material: naive CD4+ T cells sorted from blood. Taken with the paper, the label for cell subset or site translates to: CD45RA+ positively selected. The receptors come from a man aged 18 to 35 in good health.

This sequence joins TRBV5-1 and TRBJ1-3; D perhaps matches TRBD1 (6 bases). The CDR3 runs to 16 residues. V was pared by 0 bases and J by 1 base, with 11 bases between. The germline CDR1 and CDR2 sequences are SGHRS and YFSETQ. The chain's CDR3 is CASSLGAQGSGNTIYF. As DNA, the CDR3 is TGCGCCAGCAGCTTGGGGGCCCAGGGGTCTGGAAACACCATATATTTT.

This sequence joins TRBV5-1 and TRBJ2-2; TRBD1 or TRBD2 may be the D gene (6 bases each). This CDR3 has 15 residues. With 1 base removed from V and 3 bases from J, the gap between germline ends came to 10 bases. Per germline, CDR1 SGHRS and CDR2 YFSETQ. The CDR3 coding sequence is TGCGCCAGCAGCTTGACAGGGAGGTACACCGGGGAGCTGTTTTTT. It specifies CASSLTGRYTGELFF.

The rearrangement joins TRBV2 to TRBJ2-1; 9 bases match TRBD1. V trimming: 6 bases; J trimming: 5 bases; junction bases outside the gene matches: 5. The CDR3 has 14 residues. The germline gives CDR1 SNHLY, CDR2 FYNNEI. The CDR3 reads CASSSDRGDNEQFF. CDR3 in DNA: TGTGCCAGCAGCTCGGACAGGGGTGACAATGAGCAGTTCTTC. Based on the CDR3 plus reference TRBV2 and TRBJ2-1, the full variable domain is EPEVTQTPSHQVTQMGQEVILRCVPISNHLYFYWYRQILGQKVEFLVSFYNNEISEKSEIFDDQFSVERPDGSNFTLKIRSTKLEDSAMYFCASSSDRGDNEQFFGPGTRLTVL.

The J gene is TRBJ2-7, the V gene TRBV6-6, with a weak D call TRBD1 (5 bases). Germline CDR1 and CDR2: MNHNY and SVGAGI (reference sequence). The V end was cut by 7 bases, the J end by 0 bases, with 16 bases between. The CDR3 is made up of 15 amino acids. Here the CDR3 DNA reads TGTGCCAGCACTCAAGGAGACAGCAGCTCCTACGAGCAGTACTTC. This encodes CASTQGDSSSYEQYF.

The rearrangement uses TRBV7-2 and TRBJ2-3; TRBD2 might be the D (7 bases). Germline V CDR1 and CDR2: SGHTA, FQGNSA. This CDR3 is built from 16 residues. V lost 5 bases to trimming and J lost 0 bases, with 15 bases between them. CDR3 nucleotides: TGTGCCAGCAGCGGGGGGGGCTTCCCTAGCACAGATACGCAGTATTTT. As protein: CASSGGGFPSTDTQYF.

The chain recombines TRBV28 with TRBJ2-4; 13 bases line up with TRBD2. Germline-derived CDR1 and CDR2 are MDHEN and SYDVKM. Trimming cost V 6 bases and J 9 bases; bases outside gene matches: 14. This CDR3 spans 17 amino acids. This CDR3 is CASSLPLGLAGKGIQYF. CDR3 sequence (DNA): TGTGCCAGCAGCCTACCGTTGGGACTAGCGGGGAAGGGCATTCAGTACTTC.

V is TRBV6-5 and J is TRBJ2-7; 8 bases match TRBD1. J gave up 2 bases and V 4 bases, and 7 bases lay outside the gene matches. The CDR3 extends over 15 amino acids. The germline V gene has CDR1 MNHEY and CDR2 SVGAGI. CDR3 sequence: CASSSQGTGPYEQYF. DNA for the CDR3: TGTGCCAGCAGTTCCCAAGGGACAGGTCCCTACGAGCAGTACTTC.

The rearrangement links TRBV9 to TRBJ1-1; D not certain. CDR1 SGDLS and CDR2 YYNGEE come from the germline V gene. V was shortened by 5 bases and J by 5 bases, with 13 bases between the two germline ends. The CDR3 sequence is 13 residues long. The CDR3 region is CASSRGPGTEAFF. The DNA for the CDR3 is TGTGCCAGCAGTCGCGGACCGGGAACTGAAGCTTTCTTT.

The chain is built from TRBV28 and TRBJ2-1; weak D call: TRBD1 (6 bases). The germline gives CDR1 MDHEN, CDR2 SYDVKM. V lost 4 bases and J 2 bases, leaving 15 bases between the germline ends. The CDR3 totals 16 residues. CDR3 nucleotides: TGTGCCAGCAGTTACCCTGGGGGCTCGGCCTACAATGAGCAGTTCTTC. The encoded protein is CASSYPGGSAYNEQFF.

The chain uses TRBV30 and TRBJ1-2, with a weak D call TRBD1 (5 bases). CDR1 GTSNPN and CDR2 SVGIG come from the germline V gene (reference sequence). This CDR3 contains 14 residues. The ends were cut back, 2 bases at V and 4 bases at J, with 14 bases in the middle. In DNA, the CDR3 is TGTGCCTGGAGTATAAGCAGGGCAGGCTATGGCTACACCTTC. Residues: CAWSISRAGYGYTF.